This T cell receptor beta chain was recovered during a study of cytomegalovirus exposure and HLA in healthy donors. Across the study: An analysis done earlier identified 95 million to 140 million unique TCR beta sequences from 190 million or so T cells. Findings and caveats of the study: One cluster of highly shared sequence variants probably arose as a sequencing artifact. In a later analysis, an Asian-associated ancestry cluster reportedly showed fewer N-insertions than the roughly 650-donor mean. TCR beta chain V- and J-gene trimming was linked, in a later analysis, to a missense variant in DCLRE1C.

The CDR3 contains 15 residues. The V gene's germline CDR1 is SGHRS and CDR2 YFSETQ. V lost 4 bases to trimming and J lost 2 bases, with 12 bases between them. For this clone: Its antigen is currently unknown.

PCR primers comprised 60 Vbeta and 13 Jbeta primers. Libraries were prepared by immunoSEQ multiplex PCR; TCRdb keeps only in-frame clonotypes and omits some of them. Among 150,000 or so clones listed, over 70% were seen once. The V and J genes are TRBV5-1 and TRBJ2-2; D not certain. The sequenced sample was PBMCs. The receptor was derived from a man aged 45-65 years in good health and CMV-seropositive. DNA for the CDR3: TGCGCCAGCAGCCCTTACGCTACTAACACCGGGGAGCTGTTTTTT. It specifies CASSPYATNTGELFF. The variable domain in full, with the rest retrieved from reference TRBV5-1 and TRBJ2-2, is KAGVTQTPRYLIKTRGQQVTLSCSPISGHRSVSWYQQTPGQGLQFLFEYFSETQRNKGNFPGRFSGRQFSNSRSEMNVSTLELGDSALYLCASSPYATNTGELFFGEGSRLTVL.